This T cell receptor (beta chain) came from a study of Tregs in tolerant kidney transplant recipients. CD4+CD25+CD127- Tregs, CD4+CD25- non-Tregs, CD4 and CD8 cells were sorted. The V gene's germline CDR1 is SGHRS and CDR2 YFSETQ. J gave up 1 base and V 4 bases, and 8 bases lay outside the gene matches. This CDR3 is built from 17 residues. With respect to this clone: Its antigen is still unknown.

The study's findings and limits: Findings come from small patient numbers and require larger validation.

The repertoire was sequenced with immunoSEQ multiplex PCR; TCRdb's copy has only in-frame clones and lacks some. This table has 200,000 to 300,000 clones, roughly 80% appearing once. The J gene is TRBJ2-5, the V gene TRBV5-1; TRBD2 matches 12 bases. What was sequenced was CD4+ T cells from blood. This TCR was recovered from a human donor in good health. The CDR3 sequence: CASSPGASGRAQETQYF. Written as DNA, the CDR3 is TGCGCCAGCAGCCCCGGCGCTAGCGGGAGGGCCCAAGAGACCCAGTACTTC.